The 16 T cell receptor beta chains below were found in one sample sequenced in a study of T cell clonality in common variable immunodeficiency. The protocol was immunoSEQ multiplex PCR, while the TCRdb copy is restricted to in-frame clones and leaves out a portion. The sample shows tens of thousands of clones, no singletons; the ten largest hold around 9.5%. The material sequenced was peripheral blood mononuclear cells. The source is a person between 18 and 70 years old in good health.

This clone was seen many times. The CDR3 end is not reached by the read, which stops 3 residues before it; the germline J gene fills it in. This chain connects TRBV6-2 or TRBV6-3 to TRBJ1-1; no clear D gene. V was pared by 6 bases and J by 1 base, with 9 bases between. The CDR3 is 13 amino acids. From germline, CDR1 is MNHEY and CDR2 SVGEGT. CDR3 bases read: TGTGCCAGCAGGTACCCCCAGAACACTGAA. Protein: CASRYPQNTE. In full, the CDR3 is CASRYPQNTEAFF.

This clone was detected ten times or more. The CDR3 is cut off 3 residues early in the read; its end comes from the germline J gene. This rearrangement joins TRBV29-1 to TRBJ1-1; D is perhaps TRBD1 (5 bases). This CDR3 is 12 amino acids long. Trimming cost V 3 bases and J 5 bases, with 10 bases left between them. CDR1 SQVTM and CDR2 ANQGSEA come from the germline V gene. The CDR3: CSVDRGKTEAFF. Partial CDR3 DNA: TGCAGCGTTGATAGGGGCAAGACTGAA. The full variable domain, its missing parts supplied by reference TRBV29-1 and TRBJ1-1, is SAVISQKPSRDICQRGTSLTIQCQVDSQVTMMFWYRQQPGQSLTLIATANQGSEATYESGFVIDKFPISRPNLTFSTLTVSNMSPEDSSIYLCSVDRGKTEAFFGQGTRLTVV.

This clone was counted at least ten times. The sequence runs out 3 residues before the end of the CDR3; the remainder is reconstructed from the germline J gene. This chain connects TRBV2 to TRBJ2-3; TRBD1 aligns across 9 bases. Germline V lookup: CDR1 SNHLY, CDR2 FYNNEI. The CDR3 covers 14 residues. Trimming removed 7 bases from V and 4 bases from J; junction bases left unmatched: 6. CDR3 bases read: TGTGCCAGCACCAGGGACAGGGTACCAGATACG. It codes for CASTRDRVPDT. From start to end, the CDR3 is CASTRDRVPDTQYF.

This clone was found many times. The read halts 3 residues ahead of the CDR3 end, with the missing end drawn from the germline J gene. The J gene is TRBJ2-1, the V gene TRBV5-1, with TRBD2 identical over 12 bases. The germline V gene has CDR1 SGHRS and CDR2 YFSETQ. V trimming: 1 base; J trimming: 8 bases; junction bases outside the gene matches: 7. The CDR3 extends over 16 amino acids. The CDR3: CASSLTGTSGFDEQFF. Incomplete CDR3 DNA: TGCGCCAGCAGCTTGACTGGGACTAGCGGGTTTGATGAG.

This clone showed up many times. The CDR3 is cut off 3 residues early in the read; its end comes from the germline J gene. The rearrangement links TRBV5-1 to TRBJ2-1; D may be TRBD1 (6 bases). Germline CDR1 is SGHRS and CDR2 is YFSETQ. Trimming removed 2 bases at V and 9 bases at J, with 15 bases between. This CDR3 has 14 residues. Partial CDR3 DNA: TGCGCCAGCAGCTTCCGAGGGGGATCGGGTGAG. Residues: CASSFRGGSGE. The full CDR3 protein is CASSFRGGSGEQFF.

This clone was seen repeatedly, ten times or more. The CDR3 goes on 3 residues after the read ends, and that part is filled in from the germline J gene. This chain connects TRBV2 to TRBJ1-4, with D uncertain. The CDR3 contains 13 residues. Looked up from germline, CDR1 is SNHLY and CDR2 is FYNNEI. The part of the CDR3 DNA that was read is TGTGCCAGCAGTGGACCTACCCGGCGGAAA. Its protein product is CASSGPTRRK. From start to end, the CDR3 is CASSGPTRRKLFF.

This clone has ten or more counts. The read finishes 3 residues shy of the CDR3 end, and the germline J gene is used to complete it. The chain is built from TRBV29-1 and TRBJ1-1; no clear D gene. This CDR3 is built from 14 residues. The V gene's germline CDR1 is SQVTM and CDR2 ANQGSEA. V lost 1 base, J lost 4 bases, and 13 bases lay in between. The sequenced CDR3 bases are TGCAGCGTTGAAGGAGGACTTGGAGGCACTGAA. Amino acids: CSVEGGLGGTE. The whole CDR3 protein is CSVEGGLGGTEAFF.

This clone was counted at least ten times. CDR3 loop: CASSQDPQGNTIYF. The DNA read from the CDR3 is TGCGCCAGCAGCCAAGATCCGCAGGGTAACACC. The rearrangement links TRBV4-1 to TRBJ1-3, with D tentatively TRBD1 (5 bases). The read ends 3 residues shy of where the CDR3 ends; the end is completed using the germline J gene. CDR3 length: 14 residues. From germline, CDR1 is MGHRA and CDR2 YSYEKL. Trimming removed 0 bases from V and 7 bases from J, with 10 bases in between.

This clone was picked up many times. Coverage ceases 3 residues before the CDR3 finishes, and the germline J gene fills in the end. The V gene is TRBV5-1, the J gene TRBJ1-4, with 7 bases fitting TRBD1. The CDR3 runs to 14 residues. CDR1 and CDR2 (germline): SGHRS, YFSETQ. J was trimmed by 8 bases and V by 3 bases; bases with no gene match: 7. The CDR3: CASSSGGEGEKLFF. The CDR3 DNA, read in part, is TGCGCCAGCAGCTCAGGGGGAGAGGGCGAAAAA.

This clone was seen at least ten times. Read coverage stops 3 residues before the CDR3 terminus; the germline J gene supplies the remainder. This chain joins TRBV2 and TRBJ1-1, with a possible D match to TRBD1 (6 bases). Germline V CDR1 and CDR2: SNHLY, FYNNEI. This CDR3 has 11 residues. CDR3 bases read: TGTGCCAGCAGCCGGACAGTCAAA. As protein: CASSRTVK. The full CDR3 protein reads CASSRTVKAFF.

This clone was recorded many times. The read falls 3 residues short of the CDR3 end, and the missing part is taken from the germline J gene. The V and J genes are TRBV29-1 and TRBJ2-5; 7 positions match TRBD1. Germline CDR1 SQVTM, CDR2 ANQGSEA. Losses at the gene ends were 0 bases for V and 0 bases for J; bases not matched to a gene: 10. This CDR3 has 17 residues. The CDR3 region is CSVEDHTGAGYQETQYF. The sequenced part of the CDR3 DNA is TGCAGCGTTGAAGATCACACAGGGGCAGGGTACCAAGAGACC.

This clone was observed at least ten times. Read data end 3 residues before the CDR3 end; the end is taken from the germline J gene. This chain uses TRBV14 with TRBJ2-2, with 11 bases lining up with TRBD2. V shed 2 bases and J 4 bases; nucleotides not matched to a gene: 9. The CDR3 totals 18 residues. Germline CDR1 reads SGHDN; CDR2 reads FVKESK. CDR3 DNA, as far as it was read: TGTGCCAGCAGCCAATTGACTAGCGGGATTGGCAGCACCGGGGAG. Amino acids: CASSQLTSGIGSTGE. The entire CDR3 protein reads CASSQLTSGIGSTGELFF.

This clone was observed many times. The observed sequence ends 3 residues before the CDR3 terminus, with the missing tail filled in from the germline J gene. The rearrangement links TRBV5-1 to TRBJ2-5; TRBD1 is a possible D gene (5 bases). The CDR3 has 15 residues. V lost 0 bases and J 4 bases, leaving 13 bases between the germline ends. The germline gives CDR1 SGHRS, CDR2 YFSETQ. CDR3 region: CASSLAEWGRETQYF. The CDR3 bases that were read are TGCGCCAGCAGCTTGGCCGAGTGGGGCAGAGAGACC. The complete variable domain, with remaining parts taken from reference TRBV5-1 and TRBJ2-5, reads KAGVTQTPRYLIKTRGQQVTLSCSPISGHRSVSWYQQTPGQGLQFLFEYFSETQRNKGNFPGRFSGRQFSNSRSEMNVSTLELGDSALYLCASSLAEWGRETQYFGPGTRLLVL.

This clone has ten or more counts. Sequencing ends 3 residues short of the CDR3 end; the germline J gene provides the rest. The rearrangement uses TRBV20-1 and TRBJ2-1, with TRBD2 matching 7 bases. The CDR3 extends over 13 amino acids. Losses at the gene ends were 3 bases for V and 7 bases for J; bases not matched to a gene: 6. Germline V gives CDR1 DFQATT, CDR2 SNEGSKA (reference sequence). The sequenced part of the CDR3 DNA is TGCAGTGCTAGGGGGGGAGGGCGGAATGAG. This gives the protein CSARGGGRNE. The full CDR3 is CSARGGGRNEQFF.

This clone was counted only a few times. The missing CDR3 end, 3 residues past where the read stops, is filled in from the germline J gene. V gene TRBV5-1 combines with J gene TRBJ2-7; the D is unclear. V lost 2 bases to trimming and J lost 3 bases, with 6 bases between them. The CDR3 runs 12 residues. CDR1 is SGHRS and CDR2 is YFSETQ in the germline V gene. CDR3 residues: CASSFQSYEQYF. The DNA read from the CDR3 is TGCGCCAGCAGCTTTCAGAGCTACGAG. The entire variable domain, with the rest obtained from reference TRBV5-1 and TRBJ2-7, is as follows: KAGVTQTPRYLIKTRGQQVTLSCSPISGHRSVSWYQQTPGQGLQFLFEYFSETQRNKGNFPGRFSGRQFSNSRSEMNVSTLELGDSALYLCASSFQSYEQYFGPGTRLTVT.

Points on this clone: Read coverage stops 3 residues before the CDR3 terminus; the germline J gene supplies the remainder. The chain is built from TRBV19 and TRBJ1-2, with 10 bases identical to TRBD1. The germline gives CDR1 LNHDA, CDR2 SQIVND (reference sequence). The CDR3 is made up of 13 amino acids. CDR3 DNA, as far as it was read: TGTGCCAGTCTGGGGACAGGGGAAGTCGAC. It codes for CASLGTGEVD. The CDR3 in its entirety is CASLGTGEVDYTF.